This entry describes one TCR beta chain. This sample was included in a study of beta chain features in type 1 diabetes. Isolated RNA was reverse transcribed in full, so expressed TCRB transcripts were sequenced. TCRdb keeps only in-frame clones here, not all; method: immunoSEQ multiplex PCR. The sample includes some 150,000 clones, 8.5% to 14% seen only once; the top ten take about 2.1%. CDR3 length: 16 residues. Per germline, CDR1 MDHEN and CDR2 SYDVKM. The V and J ends lost 8 bases and 4 bases, in that order; junction bases with no gene match: 11. Specimen: central memory CD4+ T cells from blood. The TCR was taken from a man aged 18 to 30 in good health. The chain recombines TRBV28 with TRBJ2-1, with 10 bases fitting TRBD2. The CDR3 spells CASVASGSRRYNEQFF. DNA for the CDR3: TGTGCCAGCGTGGCTAGCGGGAGTAGGCGGTACAATGAGCAGTTCTTC.